What follows describes a single T cell receptor beta chain. This sample was included in a study of blood T cell repertoires in COVID-19. The wider study: COVID-19 samples, acute and convalescent, were from the United States, Italy and Spain. In each case, the material was cDNA or gDNA derived from T cells, B-cell-depleted T cells, or PBMCs.

In the study's own analysis: By means of reference gene primer amplification, nucleated cell counts were estimated. The protocol was immunoSEQ multiplex PCR, while the TCRdb copy is restricted to in-frame clones and leaves out a portion. D and trimming come from the DNA, and the V and J calls and clone size come from that table. The table includes about 62,000 clones, just over 85% detected once. With V trimmed by 3 bases and J by 2 bases, 3 bases remained unmatched. The CDR3 covers 16 residues. In germline, CDR1 is SGHTA, CDR2 FQGNSA. The chain couples TRBV7-2 to TRBJ1-6; 8 nucleotides align to TRBD1. The sequence was obtained from a woman aged 80 or over with acute or convalescent COVID-19. Sequences were obtained from peripheral blood. CDR3 DNA sequence: TGTGCCAGCAGCTTTCAGGGGGCGACCTATAATTCACCCCTCCACTTT. This gives the protein CASSFQGATYNSPLHF.